At least ten counts were recorded for the clone carrying this T cell receptor beta chain. Its antigen is still unknown. V lost 6 bases and J lost 6, with 21 bases in between. Germline V lookup: CDR1 LNHDA, CDR2 SQIVND (reference sequence). The CDR3 sequence is 16 residues long. The data were taken from a study of glioma-infiltrating T cells. Whole-study findings and limits: Gliomas, especially low-grade, showed above-expected tissue-blood divergence; non-neoplastic patients showed below. Only very few CDR3 sequences appeared in both tissue and blood.

TCR alpha and beta CDR3 regions were amplified from RNA using iRepertoire nested multiplex PCR. One-step reverse transcription and amplification started from about 100-400 ng of tissue mRNA or PBMC total RNA. In TCRdb, the multiplex PCR reads were re-called with MiXCR into one record per CDR3 protein. The sample records a few thousand distinct CDR3 sequences, roughly 31% being singletons. Material: glioma tissue, nonneoplastic brain tissue, or PBMCs (not recorded which). The V and J genes are TRBV19 and TRBJ1-5; D is ambiguous. This receptor was obtained from a human donor with low-grade glioma or glioblastoma, undergoing nonglioma brain surgery, or in good health (not recorded which). The CDR3 region has the DNA TGTGCCAGTAGCCCTTCGAACCTCGAGGTGGGTCAGCCCCAGCATTTT. As protein: CASSPSNLEVGQPQHF.